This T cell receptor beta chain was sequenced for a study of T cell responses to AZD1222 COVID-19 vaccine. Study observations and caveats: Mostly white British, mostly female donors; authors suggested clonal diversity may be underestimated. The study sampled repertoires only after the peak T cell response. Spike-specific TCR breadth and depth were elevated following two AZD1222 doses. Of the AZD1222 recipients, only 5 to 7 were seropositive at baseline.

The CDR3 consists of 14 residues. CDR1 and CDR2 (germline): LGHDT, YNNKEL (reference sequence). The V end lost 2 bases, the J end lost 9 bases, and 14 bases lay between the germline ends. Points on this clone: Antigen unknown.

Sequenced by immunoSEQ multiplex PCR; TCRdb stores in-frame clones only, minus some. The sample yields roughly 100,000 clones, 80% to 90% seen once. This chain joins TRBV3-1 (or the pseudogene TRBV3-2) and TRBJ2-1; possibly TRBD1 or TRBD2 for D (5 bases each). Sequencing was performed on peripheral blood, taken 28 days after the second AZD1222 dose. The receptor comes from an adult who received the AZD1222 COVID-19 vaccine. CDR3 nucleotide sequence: TGTGCCAGCAGCCAACACTCCACTGGGGGTGAGCAGTTCTTC. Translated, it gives CASSQHSTGGEQFF.